The text below deals with one T cell receptor beta chain. The target antigen is unknown. The PCR had 60 Vbeta and 13 Jbeta primers. Assay used: immunoSEQ multiplex PCR; TCRdb lists only in-frame clones, some missing. Among fewer than 300,000 clones listed, about 80% were seen once. The sample originates from a study of cytomegalovirus exposure and HLA in healthy donors. Broader study findings: Later analysis indicated greater clonal expansion among HLA-associated TCR beta chains than among equally common other chains.

Germline V gene sequence: CDR1 SGHTA, CDR2 FQGNSA. This CDR3 is built from 14 residues. V shed 4 bases and J shed 10 bases, with 19 bases lying between them. This chain connects TRBV7-2 to TRBJ1-1, with D unresolved. The TCR originated in a girl aged 2 to 10 in good health and CMV-seronegative. The sequencing input was PBMCs. This CDR3 reads CASSSQPGSQVAFF. The CDR3, as DNA: TGTGCCAGCAGCTCCCAGCCGGGATCCCAAGTAGCTTTCTTT.